The T cell receptor (beta chain) under discussion was sequenced for a study of early T cells in non-severe SARS-CoV-2 infection. This clonotype was recorded at least ten times. Researchers attached unique molecular identifiers to individual cDNA molecules. TCRdb re-called the 5' RACE reads through MiXCR, storing one row per CDR3 protein. Of fewer than 70,000 distinct CDR3 sequences listed, around 4.2% are singletons. CDR1 and CDR2 from the germline V gene are DFQATT and SNEGSKA (reference sequence). The CDR3 covers 14 residues. J was trimmed by 3 bases and V by 2 bases; bases with no gene match: 7. This material consisted of whole blood, taken at baseline. V is TRBV20-1 and J is TRBJ2-7; 7 bases match TRBD2. The sequence derives from an adult who was a healthcare worker with PCR-confirmed SARS-CoV-2 infection or an uninfected control (not recorded which). The donor label of this sample is uncertain. The DNA for the CDR3 is TGCAGTGCTAGACCCAGCGGGATCTTCTACGAGCAGTACTTC. The encoded protein is CSARPSGIFYEQYF.